Listed below are T cell receptor beta chains from one sample, sequenced in a study of T cells in Graves' hyperthyroidism and ophthalmopathy. TCRdb fed the multiplex PCR reads into MiXCR, producing one record per CDR3 protein. The sample consists of 300,000 to 500,000 distinct CDR3 sequences, roughly an eighth of them appearing once. Sequencing was carried out using blood. The origin of the receptors is a man aged 50 to 59 with Graves' ophthalmopathy. Each CDR3 is given with its conserved first and last residue. Fields, in order: V gene, J gene, CDR3 length, CDR3 protein.

>TRBV28|TRBJ2-3|17
CASSFPTKAPSTDTQYF
>TRBV15|TRBJ2-1|15
CATSRRSAGGNEQFF
>TRBV18|TRBJ1-3|14
CASSPPTGGDTIYF
>TRBV6-1|TRBJ2-7|13
CASRALSGYEQYF
>TRBV9|TRBJ2-3|15
CASSVGVTNTDTQYF
>TRBV7-9|TRBJ2-5|12
CASDLGQETQYF
>TRBV12-3/TRBV12-4|TRBJ2-6|17
CASSPQQGTSGANVLTF
>TRBV7-2|TRBJ2-7|14
CASSRRRGELVQYF
>TRBV19|TRBJ2-5|16
CASSPGQGALIETQYF
>TRBV20-1|TRBJ2-5|13
CSASDQGEGTQYF
>TRBV7-9|TRBJ1-4|19
CASSLGAWGQGITNEKLFF
>TRBV19|TRBJ1-1|14
CASSRLGGNTEAFF
>TRBV20-1|TRBJ1-3|13
CSARDPRTNTIYF
>TRBV7-2|TRBJ2-7|16
CASSLDRVPLSYEQYF
>TRBV6-1|TRBJ2-3|14
CASIRAGVTDTQYF
>TRBV6-1|TRBJ2-1|15
CASRETVSSYNEQFF
>TRBV5-1|TRBJ2-3|15
CASRSGTANSDTQYF
>TRBV18|TRBJ1-6|19
CASSPLRAPAGSYNSPLHF
>TRBV29-1|TRBJ1-6|15
CSARTGGHPNSPLHF
>TRBV20-1|TRBJ1-1|14
CSARDGGENTEAFF
>TRBV13|TRBJ2-5|15
CASSTGQGVIETQYF
>TRBV20-1|TRBJ2-7|14
CSARARTSEWEQYF
>TRBV11-2|TRBJ2-2|13
CASSHEPHGELFF
>TRBV19|TRBJ1-5|14
CASSTGTPDQPQHF
>TRBV5-6|TRBJ2-5|17
CASSLYRDINFQETQYF
>TRBV20-1|TRBJ2-1|11
CSASVTNEQFF
>TRBV5-1|TRBJ2-1|14
CASNSASSYNEQFF
>TRBV12-3/TRBV12-4|TRBJ2-2|13
CASSLGYTGELFF
>TRBV4-1|TRBJ2-2|15
CASSPTDSYTGELFF
>TRBV3-1|TRBJ2-3|16
CASSQVVAGGSDTQYF
>TRBV20-1|TRBJ2-5|15
CSAYRDRDQRETQYF
>TRBV7-9|TRBJ1-1|14
CASSSGTSNTEAFF
>TRBV2|TRBJ2-5|15
CASSAYRVGQETQYF
>TRBV30|TRBJ2-2|14
CAWMGLGVGGELFF
>TRBV5-1|TRBJ2-1|16
CASSIPGGGAYNEQFF
>TRBV11-2|TRBJ2-7|16
CASSLSEGRPACEQYF
>TRBV2|TRBJ2-7|12
CASKGRAYEQYF
>TRBV12-3/TRBV12-4|TRBJ2-1|16
CASLPTGTGADNEQFF
>TRBV6-1|TRBJ2-1|14
CASSQLQGVDEQFF
>TRBV20-1|TRBJ2-7|14
CSATGLAGSYEQYF
>TRBV3-1|TRBJ2-1|13
CASSQSWSDEQFF
>TRBV20-1|TRBJ1-5|12
CSTSRGGQPQHF